The rows below give T cell receptor beta chains drawn from one sample of a study of cytomegalovirus exposure and HLA in healthy donors. Measured with immunoSEQ multiplex PCR; TCRdb has only the in-frame clones, and not every one. This repertoire shows approximately 150,000 clones, under 70% found once; its top ten account for approximately 6.5%. Sequencing used PBMCs. The receptors were gathered from a woman aged 55-69 years in good health and CMV-seronegative. Each CDR3 is given with its conserved first and last residue. A D gene is named only where the DNA matches it firmly. Size is omitted from some rows. Given values are once, few, many or a class for expanded clones.

clone size	V gene	J gene	D gene	CDR3 DNA	CDR3 protein
NA	TRBV29-1	TRBJ2-1	NA	TGCAGCGTTGCTCCCCAACAGTTCAATGAGCAGTTCTTC	CSVAPQQFNEQFF
NA	TRBV28	TRBJ1-2	TRBD1	TGTGCCAGCCTACAGGGGATGCATTTAGGGGGCTACACCTTC	CASLQGMHLGGYTF
once	TRBV6-6	TRBJ2-7	TRBD2	TGTGCCAGCAGTTCAGAGCGGGGCTTCTACGAGCAGTACTTC	CASSSERGFYEQYF
NA	TRBV2	TRBJ2-3	TRBD1	TGTGCCAGCAGGCGGGACAGGGGCACAGATACGCAGTATTTT	CASRRDRGTDTQYF
NA	TRBV4-3	TRBJ2-2	NA	TGCGCCAGCAGCCAACAGATCGCGGTTCAGGGTTCCGGGGAGCTGTTTTTT	CASSQQIAVQGSGELFF
few	TRBV6-1	TRBJ2-3	TRBD2	TGTGCCAGCAGTGGCGGCGGGAGGAGCACAGATACGCAGTATTTT	CASSGGGRSTDTQYF
NA	TRBV19	TRBJ2-6	TRBD1	TGTGCCAGTAGTCTACCGACAGGGGCTGGGGCCAACGTCCTGACTTTC	CASSLPTGAGANVLTF
NA	TRBV11-2	TRBJ2-1	TRBD2	TGTGCCAGCAGCTTAGGCGGGGGTCGGCAGTTCTTC	CASSLGGGRQFF
few	TRBV4-3	TRBJ2-3	TRBD2	TGCGCCAGCAGCCAAGCGGGGGGATTCACAGATACGCAGTATTTT	CASSQAGGFTDTQYF
NA	TRBV6-1	TRBJ2-2	NA	TGTGCCAGCAGGGAGGGAGGAGCCCACCGGGAGCTGTTTTTT	CASREGGAHRELFF
NA	TRBV5-5	TRBJ2-3	NA	TGTGCCAGCACCTTGTCGCGAGATACGCAGTATTTT	CASTLSRDTQYF
NA	TRBV4-3	TRBJ2-5	TRBD2	TGCGCCAGCAGCCAAGGACTAGCGGCTCCAGAGACCCAGTACTTC	CASSQGLAAPETQYF
NA	TRBV4-3	TRBJ1-5	NA	TGCGCCAGCAGCCAACTGGGGAGGGGTCATAGCAATCAGCCCCAGCATTTT	CASSQLGRGHSNQPQHF
NA	TRBV4-1	TRBJ1-1	TRBD1	TGCGCCAGCAGCCAACCGGGACAGGGGAGCACTGAAGCTTTCTTT	CASSQPGQGSTEAFF
NA	TRBV10-3	TRBJ1-3	NA	TGTGCCATCAGTGGGACCCAGGGCTTTGGAAACACCATATATTTT	CAISGTQGFGNTIYF
NA	TRBV11-2	TRBJ1-4	NA	TGTGCCAGCAGCTTAGAGGCTCGATCTAATGAAAAACTGTTTTTT	CASSLEARSNEKLFF
NA	TRBV5-4	TRBJ2-3	NA	TGTGCCAGCAGCTTGGCCGGGGGCACAGATACGCAGTATTTT	CASSLAGGTDTQYF
NA	TRBV4-2	TRBJ2-2	TRBD1	TGTGCCAGCAGCCCAGGACAGGGCGTCACCGGGGAGCTGTTTTTT	CASSPGQGVTGELFF
NA	TRBV2	TRBJ1-5	TRBD1	TGTGCCAGCAGAGAAACAGGGGAGAATCAGCCCCAGCATTTT	CASRETGENQPQHF
NA	TRBV5-1	TRBJ1-2	TRBD1	TGCGCCAGCGACCGGGACAGAGCTAACTATGGCTACACCTTC	CASDRDRANYGYTF
few	TRBV7-3	TRBJ2-7	TRBD2	TGTGCCAGCAGCTTAACCCGTCTAGCGGGGGAGCAGTACTTC	CASSLTRLAGEQYF
NA	TRBV6-5	TRBJ2-1	TRBD1	TGTGCCAGCATGGGGGACAGGGCCTACAATGAGCAGTTCTTC	CASMGDRAYNEQFF